These 30 T cell receptor beta chains originate from one sample sequenced in a study of cytomegalovirus exposure and HLA in healthy donors. This PCR relied on a set of 60 Vbeta primers and 13 Jbeta primers. Libraries were prepared by immunoSEQ multiplex PCR; TCRdb keeps only in-frame clonotypes and omits some of them. Here the sample spans 95,000 to 100,000 clones, around 76% being singletons. Sample: PBMCs. The receptor set was obtained from a human donor in good health.

V is TRBV7-6 and J is TRBJ2-2, with 9 bases fitting TRBD2. CDR3 size: 16 residues. In germline, CDR1 is SGHVS, CDR2 FNYEAQ. With V trimmed by 5 bases and J by 4 bases, 8 bases remained unmatched. The CDR3 DNA reads as TGTGCCAGCAGCCCACAAGGAGCGGGAGGCACCGGGGAGCTGTTTTTT. This encodes CASSPQGAGGTGELFF. The full variable domain, in which reference TRBV7-6 and TRBJ2-2 provide the parts outside the CDR3, is GAGVSQSPRYKVTKRGQDVALRCDPISGHVSLYWYRQALGQGPEFLTYFNYEAQQDKSGLPNDRFSAERPEGSISTLTIQRTEQRDSAMYRCASSPQGAGGTGELFFGEGSRLTVL.

This sequence joins TRBV5-6 and TRBJ1-2; D is perhaps TRBD1 (5 bases). Trimming cost V 4 bases and J 7 bases, with 14 bases left between them. CDR3 length: 13 residues. Germline V gene lookup returns CDR1 SGHDT and CDR2 YYEEEE. DNA of the CDR3: TGTGCCAGCAGCCCCGGGGGGGTTATTGGCTACACCTTC. This translates into CASSPGGVIGYTF.

This chain links TRBV30 with TRBJ1-5, with TRBD1 identical over 7 bases. V gave up 3 bases and J gave up 3 bases; unmatched junction bases: 8. Per the germline V gene, CDR1 is GTSNPN and CDR2 is SVGIG (reference sequence). This CDR3 contains 15 residues. The CDR3 sequence: CAWSTRQGNNQPQHF. The CDR3 bases are TGTGCCTGGAGCACGAGACAGGGAAACAATCAGCCCCAGCATTTT.

This sequence joins TRBV11-3 and TRBJ2-1, with TRBD2 matching 11 bases. V shed 4 bases and J 9 bases; nucleotides not matched to a gene: 8. This CDR3 spans 15 amino acids. Germline values: CDR1 SGHNT, CDR2 YENEEA. The CDR3, as DNA: TGTGCCAGCAGCTATAAACTAGCGGGAGTGGCTGAGCAGTTCTTC. Translation gives CASSYKLAGVAEQFF.

The rearrangement joins TRBV6-5 to TRBJ2-1; 8 nucleotides align to TRBD2. V dropped 6 bases and J dropped 2; count of bases not matched to a gene: 6. Looked up from germline, CDR1 is MNHEY and CDR2 is SVGAGI. The CDR3 spans 15 residues. The CDR3 DNA reads as TGTGCCAGCAGCCGAACTAGCGGCACCTACAATGAGCAGTTCTTC. It codes for CASSRTSGTYNEQFF.

J is TRBJ1-2 and V is TRBV29-1; tentative D call: TRBD1 (6 bases). In germline, CDR1 is SQVTM, CDR2 ANQGSEA. Trimming left V 6 bases short and J 4 bases short, with 18 bases between. The CDR3 extends over 14 amino acids. The CDR3 DNA sequence: TGCAGCGTAACAGGGCTCCCCTTCCCCTATGGCTACACCTTC. Its translation: CSVTGLPFPYGYTF.

The rearrangement links TRBV7-6 to TRBJ2-2, with a weak D call TRBD1 (6 bases). The CDR3 runs 13 residues. The germline CDR1 and CDR2 sequences are SGHVS and FNYEAQ. V was trimmed by 5 bases and J by 7 bases, leaving 11 bases between them. CDR3 bases: TGTGCCAGCAGCCAGGAAGGGGGCGGGGAGCTGTTTTTT. This encodes CASSQEGGGELFF.

The gene calls are TRBV6-6 and TRBJ1-1; 8 nucleotides align to TRBD1. Germline CDR1 is MNHNY and CDR2 is SVGAGI (reference sequence). Trimming removed 7 bases from V and 5 bases from J; junction bases left unmatched: 9. This CDR3 comprises 14 residues. The CDR3 DNA follows: TGTGCCAGCACCGACAGGGGACCGAGGACTGAAGCTTTCTTT. This codes for CASTDRGPRTEAFF.

This chain links TRBV25-1 with TRBJ1-3, with 7 nucleotides matching TRBD1. V gave up 1 base and J gave up 0 bases; unmatched junction bases: 6. This CDR3 comprises 17 residues. CDR1 MGHDK and CDR2 SYGVNS come from the germline V gene. CDR3: CASSELSQGGSGNTIYF. Written as DNA, the CDR3 is TGTGCCAGCAGTGAATTAAGTCAGGGGGGCTCTGGAAACACCATATATTTT.

The rearrangement links TRBV6-1 to TRBJ2-3; 8 positions agree with TRBD2. CDR1 and CDR2 from the germline V gene are MNHNS and SASEGT. With V trimmed by 4 bases and J by 3 bases, 3 bases remained unmatched. The CDR3 runs 14 residues. CDR3 nucleotides: TGTGCCAGCAGTGGTAGCGGGATTACAGATACGCAGTATTTT. Translated, it gives CASSGSGITDTQYF.

Comment on this clone: Mismatch with germline at one junction end may stem from a read error. The gene calls are TRBV13 and TRBJ2-6, with D maybe TRBD1 (5 bases). The CDR3 consists of 16 residues. The germline V gene has CDR1 PRHDT and CDR2 FYEKMQ (reference sequence). The CDR3 DNA sequence: TGTGCCAGTAGCTTATGGGGTGGCGATGGGGCCTACGTCCTGACTTTC. It translates to CASSLWGGDGAYVLTF.

This chain connects TRBV5-4 to TRBJ1-1; 7 bases align to TRBD1. The ends lost 4 bases at V and 3 bases at J; junction bases unmatched: 6. This CDR3 spans 14 amino acids. The germline gives CDR1 SGHNT, CDR2 YYREEE (reference sequence). For the CDR3, the DNA is TGTGCCAGCAGCGCGGGACAGCACGACACTGAAGCTTTCTTT. Translation gives CASSAGQHDTEAFF.

The chain has TRBV19 and TRBJ1-5; D ambiguous. Germline loops: CDR1 LNHDA, CDR2 SQIVND (reference sequence). Between the trimmed V and J ends, which lost 5 bases and 1 base, there was a span of 15 bases. The CDR3 runs to 16 residues. The CDR3 DNA reads TGTGCCAGTAGTGAGGGTTTCAGACGGAGCAATCAGCCCCAGCATTTT. This codes for CASSEGFRRSNQPQHF.

The chain uses TRBV5-1 and TRBJ1-1, with D uncertain. Germline V lookup: CDR1 SGHRS, CDR2 YFSETQ. The CDR3 loop spans 13 amino acids. The V and J ends lost 1 base and 1 base respectively, with 5 bases between them. CDR3 sequence reads: CASSLRENTEAFF. The DNA of the CDR3 is TGCGCCAGCAGCTTGCGGGAGAACACTGAAGCTTTCTTT. Full variable domain (outside the CDR3, taken from reference TRBV5-1 and TRBJ1-1): KAGVTQTPRYLIKTRGQQVTLSCSPISGHRSVSWYQQTPGQGLQFLFEYFSETQRNKGNFPGRFSGRQFSNSRSEMNVSTLELGDSALYLCASSLRENTEAFFGQGTRLTVV.

About this clone itself: An end of the junction does not agree with germline; a read error may underlie this. The chain has TRBV5-1 and TRBJ2-4; 11 bases align to TRBD2. Germline lookup yields CDR1 SGHRS and CDR2 YFSETQ. The CDR3 has 17 amino acids. CDR3 sequence reads: CAGSSLAGGLAGNIQYF. CDR3 bases: TGCGCCGGCAGCTCCTTAGCGGGGGGGCTGGCTGGAAACATTCAGTACTTC.

The chain links TRBV2 to TRBJ1-5; D may be TRBD1 (6 bases). Trimming took off 4 bases at V and 4 bases at J, with 17 bases between the two ends. CDR1 is SNHLY, CDR2 FYNNEI, per germline. The CDR3 contains 16 residues. CDR3: CASSAQDGRGNQPQHF. The CDR3 bases are TGTGCCAGCAGTGCGCAAGATGGGAGGGGGAATCAGCCCCAGCATTTT.

The chain uses TRBV6-6 and TRBJ2-1; 10 bases agree with TRBD1. The junction had 10 bases not matched to a gene; V was cut back by 5 bases and J by 9 bases. Germline V lookup: CDR1 MNHNY, CDR2 SVGAGI (reference sequence). The length of the CDR3 is 15 residues. For the CDR3, the DNA is TGTGCCAGCAGTCCGACCGACAGGGGGCTAGGTGAGCAGTTCTTC. Its translation is CASSPTDRGLGEQFF.

Only a few counts were recorded for this clone. At one end, the junction sequence differs from germline, possibly due to a read error. The chain is built from TRBV5-4 and TRBJ2-5; 8 bases align to TRBD1. Germline V gene sequence: CDR1 SGHNT, CDR2 YYREEE (reference sequence). The CDR3 totals 13 residues. CDR3 coding DNA: TGTGCCAGCAGTTTGGACAGGGAGAAGACCCAGTACTTC. This codes for CASSLDREKTQYF. The full variable domain, completed using reference TRBV5-4 and TRBJ2-5, is ETGVTQSPTHLIKTRGQQVTLRCSSQSGHNTVSWYQQALGQGPQFIFQYYREEENGRGNFPPRFSGLQFPNYSSELNVNALELDDSALYLCASSLDREKTQYFGPGTRLLVL.

The chain employs TRBV5-1 and TRBJ1-2; 7 bases match TRBD1. Germline V CDR1 and CDR2: SGHRS, YFSETQ. CDR3 size: 16 residues. The trim removed 0 bases at V and 1 base at J, leaving 6 bases unmatched. The CDR3 here is CASSLALGTVNYGYTF. CDR3 nucleotides: TGCGCCAGCAGCTTGGCCCTAGGGACAGTTAACTATGGCTACACCTTC.

The rearrangement joins TRBV6-5 to TRBJ1-6; TRBD1 is a possible D gene (6 bases). In germline, CDR1 is MNHEY, CDR2 SVGAGI. The CDR3 totals 15 residues. V lost 0 bases to trimming and J lost 10 bases, with 13 bases between them. The CDR3 is CASSYSETGGSPLHF. CDR3 nucleotides: TGTGCCAGCAGTTACTCGGAGACAGGAGGCTCACCCCTCCACTTT.

The CDR3 sequence is CASSLRSGGGAADTQYF. CDR3 coding DNA: TGCGCCAGCAGCTTGAGGTCAGGCGGGGGGGCTGCAGATACGCAGTATTTT. The chain recombines TRBV5-1 with TRBJ2-3, with 9 positions matching TRBD2. The V segment lost 1 base and the J segment 4 bases; nucleotides outside the gene matches: 10. CDR3 length: 17 residues. Germline V lookup: CDR1 SGHRS, CDR2 YFSETQ. The full variable domain, completed using reference TRBV5-1 and TRBJ2-3, is KAGVTQTPRYLIKTRGQQVTLSCSPISGHRSVSWYQQTPGQGLQFLFEYFSETQRNKGNFPGRFSGRQFSNSRSEMNVSTLELGDSALYLCASSLRSGGGAADTQYFGPGTRLTVL.

V and J are TRBV5-4 and TRBJ1-3; TRBD1 matches 8 bases. Germline assignment: CDR1 SGHNT and CDR2 YYREEE (reference sequence). Unmatched junction bases numbered 3, after V lost 4 bases and J lost 0 bases. The length of the CDR3 is 15 residues. The CDR3 sequence is CASSRTGFSGNTIYF. CDR3 bases: TGTGCCAGCAGCCGGACAGGGTTCTCTGGAAACACCATATATTTT.

The chain carries TRBV7-8 and TRBJ2-1, with TRBD2 matching over 11 bases. This CDR3 is 16 amino acids long. J lost 4 bases, V lost 2 bases, and 4 bases had no gene match. The germline gives CDR1 SGHVS, CDR2 FQNEAQ. The CDR3 spells CASSLTLAGGYNEQFF. As DNA, the CDR3 is TGTGCCAGCAGCTTAACTCTAGCGGGGGGTTACAATGAGCAGTTCTTC.

Concerning this clone: Other nucleotide sequences in the sample specify the same CDR3. The rearrangement joins TRBV5-1 to TRBJ2-7; 10 positions match TRBD1. The CDR3 has 14 residues. CDR1 and CDR2 from the germline V gene are SGHRS and YFSETQ. With V trimmed by 2 bases and J by 2 bases, 1 base remained unmatched. CDR3 sequence: CASSLGQGAYEQYF. CDR3 bases: TGCGCCAGCAGCTTAGGACAGGGGGCCTACGAGCAGTACTTC.

The chain employs TRBV30 and TRBJ1-3, with 7 nucleotides matching TRBD1. The CDR3 covers 16 residues. V lost 2 bases to trimming and J lost 4 bases; unmatched junction nucleotides: 11. The germline V gene encodes CDR1 GTSNPN and CDR2 SVGIG (reference sequence). The CDR3 region has the DNA TGTGCCTGGAGTCTTAGACAGGGCTTGTGGGGAAACACCATATATTTT. Translated, it gives CAWSLRQGLWGNTIYF.

V is TRBV12-5 and J is TRBJ1-4; D possibly corresponds to TRBD1 (5 bases). V shed 11 bases and J shed 6 bases, with 16 bases lying between them. The CDR3 extends over 13 amino acids. Looked up from germline, CDR1 is LGHNT and CDR2 is FRNRAP. The DNA of the CDR3 is TGTGCTTCCCATCGGGGGGACGATGAAAAACTGTTTTTT. Protein: CASHRGDDEKLFF.

V gene TRBV10-3 combines with J gene TRBJ2-5, with 11 positions matching TRBD2. The DNA end is more similar to TRBJ2-7, so the J call may be wrong. The germline V gene has CDR1 ENHRY and CDR2 SYGVKD. The CDR3 is 14 amino acids. CDR3 residues: CAISGTSGLNEQYF. The CDR3, as DNA: TGTGCCATCAGTGGGACTAGCGGGCTGAACGAGCAGTACTTC.

This clone has more than one count but fewer than ten. CDR3 nucleotides: TGTGCCAGCACGGTAACCTACAATCAGCCCCAGCATTTT. Amino acid sequence: CASTVTYNQPQHF. This rearrangement joins TRBV28 to TRBJ1-5, with unresolved D. Germline V gives CDR1 MDHEN, CDR2 SYDVKM. The V end was cut by 7 bases, the J end by 3 bases, with 10 bases between. CDR3 length equals 13 residues.

The chain combines TRBV25-1 with TRBJ2-1, with 10 bases that match TRBD2. This CDR3 spans 18 amino acids. Germline V gene lookup returns CDR1 MGHDK and CDR2 SYGVNS. Unmatched junction bases numbered 9, after V lost 3 bases and J lost 1 base. The CDR3 nucleotides are TGTGCCAGCAGTGAGGGCGGGCTAGCGGGAGTGTCCTACAATGAGCAGTTCTTC. It specifies CASSEGGLAGVSYNEQFF.

This clone was seen only once. This sequence joins TRBV7-8 and TRBJ1-3; possible D gene TRBD1, 5 bases. Germline CDR1 and CDR2: SGHVS and FQNEAQ. Trimming shortened V by 5 bases and J by 4 bases, and 15 bases separated the two germline ends. The CDR3 is 15 residues long. The CDR3 DNA sequence: TGTGCCAGCAGCCCTGCAGGGTTAGGAGGAAACACCATATATTTT. It yields the protein CASSPAGLGGNTIYF.